This T cell receptor beta chain was obtained from a study of cytomegalovirus exposure and HLA in healthy donors. PCR employed 60 Vbeta and 13 Jbeta primers. Clones were read by immunoSEQ multiplex PCR, and TCRdb kept only the in-frame ones, dropping some. The repertoire holds tens of thousands of clones, with about 75% as singletons. CDR3 length: 14 residues. CDR1 and CDR2 (germline): MNHNS, SASEGT. Losses at the gene ends were 6 bases for V and 8 bases for J; bases not matched to a gene: 8. This clone was counted once. The chain uses TRBV6-1 and TRBJ2-1; 9 bases agree with TRBD1. The sequence derives from a man in his forties in good health and CMV-seronegative. Sequenced sample: PBMCs. CDR3 sequence: CASRGGQGVHEQFF. Written as DNA, the CDR3 is TGTGCCAGCAGGGGGGGACAGGGAGTCCATGAGCAGTTCTTC.